The present T cell receptor (beta chain) was sequenced within a study of T cell responses to AZD1222 COVID-19 vaccine. Study results and limitations: Baseline serostatus was positive in only six AZD1222 recipients.

TCRdb's table, derived via immunoSEQ multiplex PCR, lists solely in-frame clones and lacks some. The sample records 180,000 or so clones, 88% being singletons. The V and J ends lost 5 bases and 6 bases respectively, with 8 bases between them. The CDR3 has 12 residues. In the case of this clone: Antigen specificity is unknown.

The sequence was obtained from an adult who received the AZD1222 COVID-19 vaccine. The source was peripheral blood, collected 28 days after the second AZD1222 dose. V is TRBV12-3 or TRBV12-4 and J is TRBJ1-5, with unresolved D. CDR3: CASSPFGQPQHF. The CDR3 region has the DNA TGTGCCAGCAGTCCCTTCGGTCAGCCCCAGCATTTT.